This T cell receptor beta chain was identified in a study of follicular helper T cells after annual influenza vaccination. For the study at large: For some subjects, blood spans the 2013-2014, 2014-2015 and 2015-2016 annual vaccinations.

Findings and caveats of the study: ICOS+CD38+ cTfh clonality tracked population frequency, and its change tracked circulating plasmablast change.

This clone appeared a single time. Its specificity is not known. CDR3 size: 13 residues. Germline V gene sequence: CDR1 SGHNT, CDR2 YYREEE (reference sequence). V was pared by 2 bases and J by 8 bases, with 13 bases between. The time point here: 2014-2015 season, pre-vaccination. Sorted blood CD4 subsets were sequenced before and after adults received seasonal inactivated influenza vaccine. The protocol was immunoSEQ multiplex PCR, while the TCRdb copy is restricted to in-frame clones and leaves out a portion. The sample comprises 11,000 to 15,000 clones, approximately 85% of which are singletons, and approximately 0.25% rests with the top ten.

This receptor was obtained from an adult who received the influenza vaccine. Sequences were derived from CXCR5- memory CD4+ T cells sorted from blood, sampled on the day of influenza vaccination. This sequence joins TRBV5-4 and TRBJ1-1; D not resolved. CDR3 sequence: CASSFSVPDEAFF. DNA of the CDR3: TGTGCCAGCAGCTTTTCGGTCCCGGACGAAGCTTTCTTT.